Listed here are 25 T cell receptor beta chains from one sample, sequenced in a study of glioma-infiltrating T cells after dendritic cell vaccination. Only in-frame clones appear in the TCRdb table, and some are missing; sequencing was by immunoSEQ multiplex PCR. Of about 67,000 clones in the sample, 81% were seen once. The material sequenced was blood, taken before dendritic cell vaccination. Source of these receptors: a human donor with glioblastoma.

On this clone: The junction shows a germline mismatch at one end, possibly a read error. V usage is TRBV6-5 and J usage is TRBJ2-7; 10 bases fit TRBD1. The germline CDR1 and CDR2 sequences are MNHEY and SVGAGI. The CDR3 runs to 15 residues. CDR3 sequence (DNA): TGTGCCAGCAGTGACTCCCGGGACAGGGGTTGGGAGCAGTACTTC. It specifies CASSDSRDRGWEQYF.

The chain couples TRBV7-2 to TRBJ2-1; D is uncertain. CDR3 length: 17 amino acids. CDR1 is SGHTA and CDR2 is FQGNSA in the germline V gene. The ends were cut back, 0 bases at V and 0 bases at J, with 12 bases in the middle. CDR3: CASSLALAVSSYNEQFF. In DNA form, the CDR3 reads TGTGCCAGCAGCTTAGCGTTGGCGGTAAGCTCCTACAATGAGCAGTTCTTC.

This clone came up once. The chain couples TRBV28 to TRBJ1-5, with D possibly matching TRBD1 (5 bases). The CDR3 is made up of 16 amino acids. Germline V gene data show CDR1 as MDHEN and CDR2 as SYDVKM. V lost 5 bases and J 2 bases, leaving 16 bases between the germline ends. CDR3 DNA: TGTGCCAGCAGTCCTCGTTCCAGGGCTGGCAATCAGCCCCAGCATTTT. Translated, it gives CASSPRSRAGNQPQHF.

The chain couples TRBV15 to TRBJ2-7, with a possible D match to TRBD2 (6 bases). The CDR3 loop spans 17 amino acids. CDR1 is LNHNV, CDR2 YYDKDF, per germline (reference sequence). Deletions cut 3 bases from V and 3 bases from J, with 21 bases between. CDR3 bases: TGTGCCACCAGCAGCCTCCCCGGGAGAGGGGCCAACTACGAGCAGTACTTC. The encoded protein is CATSSLPGRGANYEQYF.

This clone was observed a handful of times. V usage is TRBV19 and J usage is TRBJ2-1, with 9 bases aligning to TRBD2. The CDR3 contains 14 residues. Losses at the gene ends were 2 bases for V and 8 bases for J; bases not matched to a gene: 4. From germline, CDR1 is LNHDA and CDR2 SQIVND (reference sequence). In DNA, the CDR3 is TGTGCCAGTAGTATACCGGGACTAGCCGATGAGCAGTTCTTC. Amino acids: CASSIPGLADEQFF.

The chain carries TRBV19 and TRBJ2-7; no clear D gene. V was shortened by 3 bases and J by 5 bases, with 8 bases between the two germline ends. The germline CDR1 and CDR2 sequences are LNHDA and SQIVND (reference sequence). The CDR3 is 12 residues long. This chain's CDR3 is CASSIEENEQYF. CDR3 in DNA: TGTGCCAGTAGTATCGAAGAGAACGAGCAGTACTTC.

The rearrangement uses TRBV19 and TRBJ1-3, with a possible D match to TRBD1 (6 bases). V was cut by 6 bases and J by 0 bases, with 12 bases left in between. Germline V CDR1 and CDR2: LNHDA, SQIVND (reference sequence). The CDR3 has 15 residues. The CDR3 region is CASRDRTHSGNTIYF. The CDR3 coding sequence is TGTGCCAGTAGGGACAGAACCCACTCTGGAAACACCATATATTTT. Complete variable domain (other parts from reference TRBV19 and TRBJ1-3): DGGITQSPKYLFRKEGQNVTLSCEQNLNHDAMYWYRQDPGQGLRLIYYSQIVNDFQKGDIAEGYSVSREKKESFPLTVTSAQKNPTAFYLCASRDRTHSGNTIYFGEGSWLTVV.

V is TRBV6-5 and J is TRBJ1-2; TRBD1 matches 8 bases. This CDR3 comprises 13 residues. V shed 5 bases, J shed 6 bases, and the junction held 5 bases outside the gene matches. In germline, CDR1 is MNHEY, CDR2 SVGAGI. The chain's CDR3 is CASSLKDRDGYTF. The CDR3, as DNA: TGTGCCAGCAGTCTCAAGGACAGGGATGGCTACACCTTC.

V usage is TRBV5-8 and J usage is TRBJ1-5; D is unclear. The CDR3 has 15 amino acids. The germline V gene encodes CDR1 SGHTS and CDR2 YDEGEE. V lost 0 bases and J 5 bases, leaving 12 bases between the germline ends. CDR3 coding DNA: TGTGCCAGCAGCTTGGGCGAGGGAAGGGATCAGCCCCAGCATTTT. Translation gives CASSLGEGRDQPQHF.

The chain employs TRBV29-1 and TRBJ2-3, with D hard to call. CDR1 and CDR2 (germline): SQVTM, ANQGSEA. The CDR3 is 11 amino acids. The V end was cut by 4 bases, the J end by 4 bases, with 6 bases between. The CDR3 bases are TGCAGCGTTGTTCCCTCAGATACGCAGTATTTT. Translated: CSVVPSDTQYF.

This sequence joins TRBV7-8 and TRBJ1-1; a weak D match, TRBD1 (6 bases). V was cut by 2 bases and J by 5 bases, with 12 bases left in between. In germline, CDR1 is SGHVS, CDR2 FQNEAQ. The CDR3 is 14 amino acids. This chain's CDR3 is CASSLTRGGTEAFF. The CDR3 region has the DNA TGTGCCAGCAGCTTAACTAGGGGGGGGACTGAAGCTTTCTTT.

This chain uses TRBV4-2 with TRBJ2-7, with a possible D match to TRBD2 (6 bases). This CDR3 is 14 amino acids long. Germline lookup yields CDR1 LGHNA and CDR2 YNFKEQ. Trimming took 3 bases from V and 4 from J, leaving 13 bases between them. The CDR3 coding sequence is TGTGCCAGCAGCCAGGACGCGGGAAGTTACGAGCAGTACTTC. Encoded protein: CASSQDAGSYEQYF.

The CDR3 DNA sequence: TGTGCCAGCAGTCAACTATCAGGGATGAACACTGAAGCTTTCTTT. This encodes CASSQLSGMNTEAFF. The chain recombines TRBV6-6 with TRBJ1-1; TRBD1 is a possible D gene (5 bases). With 5 bases removed from V and 0 bases from J, the gap between germline ends came to 13 bases. The CDR3 has 15 residues. Germline CDR1 is MNHNY and CDR2 is SVGAGI (reference sequence).

The chain has TRBV4-1 and TRBJ1-2; TRBD1 is a possible D gene (6 bases). There are 16 residues in the CDR3. CDR1 MGHRA and CDR2 YSYEKL come from the germline V gene. The V end lost 0 bases, the J end lost 3 bases, and 14 bases lay between the germline ends. The CDR3 reads CASSQEGTRGHYGYTF. The DNA for the CDR3 is TGCGCCAGCAGCCAAGAGGGGACCAGGGGACACTATGGCTACACCTTC.

This clone was seen more than once but under ten times. The chain employs TRBV6-1 and TRBJ1-1; 7 bases are a match to TRBD1. V was pared by 5 bases and J by 0 bases, with 3 bases of the junction left unmatched. The CDR3 consists of 14 residues. Germline CDR1 reads MNHNS; CDR2 reads SASEGT. The CDR3 DNA reads as TGTGCCAGCAGTTGGGACAGCATGAACACTGAAGCTTTCTTT. This gives the protein CASSWDSMNTEAFF.

The V gene is TRBV19, the J gene TRBJ2-3, with D tentatively TRBD1 (6 bases). Germline loops: CDR1 LNHDA, CDR2 SQIVND (reference sequence). Trimming left V 2 bases short and J 3 bases short, with 12 bases between. CDR3 size: 15 residues. The CDR3 sequence: CASSIIPGVTDTQYF. CDR3 DNA sequence: TGTGCCAGTAGTATAATTCCAGGGGTTACAGATACGCAGTATTTT. The full variable domain, with the rest looked up from reference TRBV19 and TRBJ2-3, is DGGITQSPKYLFRKEGQNVTLSCEQNLNHDAMYWYRQDPGQGLRLIYYSQIVNDFQKGDIAEGYSVSREKKESFPLTVTSAQKNPTAFYLCASSIIPGVTDTQYFGPGTRLTVL.

In this sample, this clone turned up a few times. The rearrangement uses TRBV5-6 and TRBJ2-5, with D possibly matching TRBD2 (6 bases). V shed 4 bases and J shed 0 bases, with 13 bases lying between them. The CDR3 is 15 residues long. CDR1 and CDR2 from the germline V gene are SGHDT and YYEEEE. CDR3 coding DNA: TGTGCCAGCAGCCCGCGGACTATCCACCAAGAGACCCAGTACTTC. Translating it yields CASSPRTIHQETQYF.

V usage is TRBV7-9 and J usage is TRBJ1-2; 7 nucleotides align to TRBD1. CDR1 and CDR2 (germline): SEHNR, FQNEAQ (reference sequence). This CDR3 spans 13 amino acids. V lost 5 bases and J lost 7; bases outside the gene matches: 7. The chain's CDR3 is CASSRDSSFGYTF. Written as DNA, the CDR3 is TGTGCCAGCAGCCGGGACAGCTCGTTTGGCTACACCTTC.

The gene calls are TRBV7-3 and TRBJ1-3; tentative D call: TRBD1 (5 bases). V dropped 5 bases and J dropped 1 base, with 6 bases sitting between them. In germline, CDR1 is SGHTA, CDR2 FQGTGA. The CDR3 consists of 13 residues. CDR3 amino acids: CASSTGSGNTIYF. CDR3 DNA: TGTGCCAGCAGCACAGGTTCTGGAAACACCATATATTTT.

This chain links TRBV2 with TRBJ1-2, with TRBD1 identical over 9 bases. V was pared by 6 bases and J by 0 bases, with 8 bases of the junction left unmatched. The germline CDR1 and CDR2 sequences are SNHLY and FYNNEI. The CDR3 is 16 amino acids. The CDR3 coding sequence is TGTGCCAGCAGGGGACAGGGAGATCCAACTAACTATGGCTACACCTTC. Translation: CASRGQGDPTNYGYTF.

V usage is TRBV4-3 and J usage is TRBJ2-3; D call uncertain. Germline V lookup: CDR1 LGHNA, CDR2 YSLEER. The CDR3 is made up of 15 amino acids. V lost 1 base, J lost 1 base, and 9 bases lay in between. Here the CDR3 reads CASSQANRGTDTQYF. CDR3 in DNA: TGCGCCAGCAGCCAAGCTAACCGTGGCACAGATACGCAGTATTTT.

The rearrangement joins TRBV19 to TRBJ1-4; D is unclear. The ends were cut back, 5 bases at V and 8 bases at J, with 15 bases in the middle. The germline gives CDR1 LNHDA, CDR2 SQIVND (reference sequence). The CDR3 runs 14 residues. For the CDR3, the DNA is TGTGCCAGTAGTTTCGATCCGGGTCGGGAAAAACTGTTTTTT. Protein: CASSFDPGREKLFF.

The chain links TRBV5-4 to TRBJ1-2, with TRBD1 identical over 10 bases. Germline V gives CDR1 SGHNT, CDR2 YYREEE (reference sequence). Trimming removed 2 bases from V and 0 bases from J; junction bases left unmatched: 4. CDR3 length: 16 residues. CDR3 sequence (DNA): TGTGCCAGCAGCTTCTCCGGGACAGGGGCTAACTATGGCTACACCTTC. It yields the protein CASSFSGTGANYGYTF. Looking up the rest from reference TRBV5-4 and TRBJ1-2 gives the full variable domain: ETGVTQSPTHLIKTRGQQVTLRCSSQSGHNTVSWYQQALGQGPQFIFQYYREEENGRGNFPPRFSGLQFPNYSSELNVNALELDDSALYLCASSFSGTGANYGYTFGSGTRLTVV.

The gene calls are TRBV7-6 and TRBJ2-1, with 8 bases identical to TRBD2. The trim removed 5 bases at V and 9 bases at J, leaving 12 bases unmatched. CDR3 length equals 15 residues. Germline V gives CDR1 SGHVS, CDR2 FNYEAQ. The CDR3 coding sequence is TGTGCCAGCAGCCCCCCGGGGGGGCCCCCCGCTGAGCAGTTCTTC. As protein: CASSPPGGPPAEQFF. Complete variable domain (other parts from reference TRBV7-6 and TRBJ2-1): GAGVSQSPRYKVTKRGQDVALRCDPISGHVSLYWYRQALGQGPEFLTYFNYEAQQDKSGLPNDRFSAERPEGSISTLTIQRTEQRDSAMYRCASSPPGGPPAEQFFGPGTRLTVL.

This clone has a single count. This chain links TRBV19 with TRBJ1-2; D is perhaps TRBD1 (5 bases). V was trimmed by 5 bases and J by 5 bases, leaving 15 bases between them. Germline V gene sequence: CDR1 LNHDA, CDR2 SQIVND (reference sequence). The CDR3 is 14 residues long. CDR3 in DNA: TGTGCCAGTAGTTCCCAGCCCGGGGGGTATGGCTACACCTTC. This gives the protein CASSSQPGGYGYTF.